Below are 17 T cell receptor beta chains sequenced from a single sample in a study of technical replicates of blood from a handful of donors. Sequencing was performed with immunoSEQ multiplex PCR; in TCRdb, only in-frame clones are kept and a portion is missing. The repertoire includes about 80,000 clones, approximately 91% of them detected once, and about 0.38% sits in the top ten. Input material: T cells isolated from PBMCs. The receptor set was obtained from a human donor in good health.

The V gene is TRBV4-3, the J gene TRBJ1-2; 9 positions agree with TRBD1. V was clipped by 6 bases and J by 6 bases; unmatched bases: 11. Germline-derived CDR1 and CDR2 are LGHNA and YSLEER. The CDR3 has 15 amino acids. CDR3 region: CASRERAGTGNGYTF. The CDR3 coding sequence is TGCGCCAGCAGGGAACGGGCCGGGACAGGGAATGGCTACACCTTC.

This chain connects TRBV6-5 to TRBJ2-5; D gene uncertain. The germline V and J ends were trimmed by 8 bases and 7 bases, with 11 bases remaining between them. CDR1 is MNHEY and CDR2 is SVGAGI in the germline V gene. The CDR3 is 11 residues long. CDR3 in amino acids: CASSGMGTQYF. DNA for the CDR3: TGTGCCAGCTCGGGTATGGGGACCCAGTACTTC.

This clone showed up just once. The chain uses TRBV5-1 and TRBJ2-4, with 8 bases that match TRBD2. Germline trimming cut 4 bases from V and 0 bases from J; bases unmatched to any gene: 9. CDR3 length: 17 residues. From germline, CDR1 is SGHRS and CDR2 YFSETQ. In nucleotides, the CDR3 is TGCGCCAGCAGCGAATTAGCGGGGTCGGGAGCCAAAAACATTCAGTACTTC. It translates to CASSELAGSGAKNIQYF.

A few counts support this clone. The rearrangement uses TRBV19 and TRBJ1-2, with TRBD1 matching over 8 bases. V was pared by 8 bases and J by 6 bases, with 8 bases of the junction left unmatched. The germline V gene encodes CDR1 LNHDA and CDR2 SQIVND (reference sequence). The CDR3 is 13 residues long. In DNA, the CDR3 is TGTGCCAGTCGAATTCAGGGGGCGCATGGCTACACCTTC. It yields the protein CASRIQGAHGYTF.

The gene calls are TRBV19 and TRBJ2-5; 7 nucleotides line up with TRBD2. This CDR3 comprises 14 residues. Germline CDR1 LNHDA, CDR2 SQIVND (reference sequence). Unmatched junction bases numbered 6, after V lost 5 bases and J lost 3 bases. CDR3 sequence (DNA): TGTGCCAGTAGTCCTGGTGCGGGGGAAGAGACCCAGTACTTC. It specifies CASSPGAGEETQYF.

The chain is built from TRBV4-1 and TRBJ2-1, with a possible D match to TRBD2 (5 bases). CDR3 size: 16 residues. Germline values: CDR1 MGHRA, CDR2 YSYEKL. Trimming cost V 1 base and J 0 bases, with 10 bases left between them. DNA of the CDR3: TGCGCCAGCAGCCAAGGCTTAGGGAGCTCCTACAATGAGCAGTTCTTC. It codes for CASSQGLGSSYNEQFF.

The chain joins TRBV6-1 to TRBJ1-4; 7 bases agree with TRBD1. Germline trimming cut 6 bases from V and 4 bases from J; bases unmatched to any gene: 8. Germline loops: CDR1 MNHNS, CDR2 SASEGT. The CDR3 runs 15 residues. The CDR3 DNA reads TGTGCCAGCAGGGAGCAGGGACAGCTTAATGAAAAACTGTTTTTT. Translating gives CASREQGQLNEKLFF.

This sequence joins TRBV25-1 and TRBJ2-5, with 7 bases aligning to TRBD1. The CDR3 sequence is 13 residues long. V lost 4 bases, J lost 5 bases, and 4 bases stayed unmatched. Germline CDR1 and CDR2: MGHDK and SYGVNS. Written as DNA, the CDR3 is TGTGCCAGCAGTGGGGGACAGTTGGAGACCCAGTACTTC. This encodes CASSGGQLETQYF.

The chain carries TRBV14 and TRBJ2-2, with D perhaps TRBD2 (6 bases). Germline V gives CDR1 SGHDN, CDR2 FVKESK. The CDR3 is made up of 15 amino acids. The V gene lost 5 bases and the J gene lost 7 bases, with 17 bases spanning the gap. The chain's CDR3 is CASSLRAGSGGELFF. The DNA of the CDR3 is TGTGCCAGCAGCTTACGAGCCGGGAGCGGCGGGGAGCTGTTTTTT.

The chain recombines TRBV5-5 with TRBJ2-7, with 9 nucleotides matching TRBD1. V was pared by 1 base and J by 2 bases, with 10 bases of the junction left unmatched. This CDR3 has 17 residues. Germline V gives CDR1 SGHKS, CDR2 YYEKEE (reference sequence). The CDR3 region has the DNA TGTGCCAGCAGCTTGAACAGGGGGCTAGCGGATGCCTACGAGCAGTACTTC. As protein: CASSLNRGLADAYEQYF.

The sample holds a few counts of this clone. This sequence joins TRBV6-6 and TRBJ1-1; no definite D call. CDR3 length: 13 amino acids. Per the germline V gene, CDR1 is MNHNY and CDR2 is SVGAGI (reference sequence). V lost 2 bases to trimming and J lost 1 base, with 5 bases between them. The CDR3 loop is CASSYGQNTEAFF. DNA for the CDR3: TGTGCCAGCAGTTACGGGCAGAACACTGAAGCTTTCTTT.

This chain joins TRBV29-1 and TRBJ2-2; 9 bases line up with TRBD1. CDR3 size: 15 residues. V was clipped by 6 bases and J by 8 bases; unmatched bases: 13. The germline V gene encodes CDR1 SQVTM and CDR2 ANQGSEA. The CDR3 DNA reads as TGCAGCGTGAGCCACGGGACAGGGAAGGTGGGGGAGCTGTTTTTT. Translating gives CSVSHGTGKVGELFF.

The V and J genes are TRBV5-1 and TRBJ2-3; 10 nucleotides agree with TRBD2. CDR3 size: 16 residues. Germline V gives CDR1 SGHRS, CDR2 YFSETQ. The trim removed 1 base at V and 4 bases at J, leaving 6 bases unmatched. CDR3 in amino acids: CASSLKTSGQADTQYF. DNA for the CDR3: TGCGCCAGCAGCTTGAAGACTAGCGGGCAAGCAGATACGCAGTATTTT.

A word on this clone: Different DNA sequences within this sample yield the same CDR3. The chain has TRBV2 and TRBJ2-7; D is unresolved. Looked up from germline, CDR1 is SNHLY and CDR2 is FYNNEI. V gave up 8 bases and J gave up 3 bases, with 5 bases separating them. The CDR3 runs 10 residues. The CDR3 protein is CASSLYEQYF. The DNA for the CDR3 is TGTGCCAGCTCCCTCTACGAGCAGTACTTC.

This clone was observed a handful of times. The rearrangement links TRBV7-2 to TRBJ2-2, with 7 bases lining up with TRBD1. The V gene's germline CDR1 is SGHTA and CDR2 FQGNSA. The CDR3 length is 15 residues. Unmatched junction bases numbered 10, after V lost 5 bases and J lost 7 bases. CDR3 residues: CASSPQGENFGELFF. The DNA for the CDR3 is TGTGCCAGCAGCCCCCAGGGGGAGAACTTCGGGGAGCTGTTTTTT.

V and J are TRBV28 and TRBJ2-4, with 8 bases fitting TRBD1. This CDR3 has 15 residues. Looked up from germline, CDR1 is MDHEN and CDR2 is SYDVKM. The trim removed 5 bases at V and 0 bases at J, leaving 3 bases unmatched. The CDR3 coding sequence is TGTGCCAGCAGTGAGACAGGGGAAGCCAAAAACATTCAGTACTTC. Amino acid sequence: CASSETGEAKNIQYF. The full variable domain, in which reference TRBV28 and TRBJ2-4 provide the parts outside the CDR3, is DVKVTQSSRYLVKRTGEKVFLECVQDMDHENMFWYRQDPGLGLRLIYFSYDVKMKEKGDIPEGYSVSREKKERFSLILESASTNQTSMYLCASSETGEAKNIQYFGAGTRLSVL.

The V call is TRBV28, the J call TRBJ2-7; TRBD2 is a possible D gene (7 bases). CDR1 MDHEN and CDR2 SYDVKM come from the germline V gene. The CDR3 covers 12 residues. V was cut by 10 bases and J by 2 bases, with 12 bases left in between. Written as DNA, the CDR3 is TGTGCCACCAAGGGGGGGACCTACGAGCAGTACTTC. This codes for CATKGGTYEQYF.